This paragraph covers one T cell receptor (beta chain) sequence. The data were taken from a study of CD8 T cells in Susac syndrome. Germline loops: CDR1 LNHDA, CDR2 SQIVND (reference sequence). The CDR3 contains 12 residues. V was clipped by 6 bases and J by 5 bases; unmatched bases: 3. The authors sequenced TCR beta from blood CD8+ and CD4+ T cells. Healthy donors were controls matched for age and sex. TEMRA cells underwent FACS enrichment and CD8+ and CD4+ T cells underwent negative isolation. The RNA input was about 0.45 to 1 ug, and it was reverse transcribed with random hexamers. The immunoSEQ assay covered 54 Vbeta and 13 Jbeta segments for CDR3. TCRdb reprocessed the immunoSEQ multiplex PCR reads with MiXCR, giving one entry per CDR3 protein. This repertoire shows over 95,000 distinct CDR3 sequences, 80% to 95% found once; its top ten account for about 0.12%.

The source is a human donor in good health. The J gene is TRBJ2-7, the V gene TRBV19; 8 nucleotides agree with TRBD1. The sequenced material came from CD8+ T cells from PBMCs. CDR3 residues: CASSSDRDEQYF. In nucleotides, the CDR3 is TGTGCCAGTAGCTCGGACAGGGACGAGCAGTACTTC.